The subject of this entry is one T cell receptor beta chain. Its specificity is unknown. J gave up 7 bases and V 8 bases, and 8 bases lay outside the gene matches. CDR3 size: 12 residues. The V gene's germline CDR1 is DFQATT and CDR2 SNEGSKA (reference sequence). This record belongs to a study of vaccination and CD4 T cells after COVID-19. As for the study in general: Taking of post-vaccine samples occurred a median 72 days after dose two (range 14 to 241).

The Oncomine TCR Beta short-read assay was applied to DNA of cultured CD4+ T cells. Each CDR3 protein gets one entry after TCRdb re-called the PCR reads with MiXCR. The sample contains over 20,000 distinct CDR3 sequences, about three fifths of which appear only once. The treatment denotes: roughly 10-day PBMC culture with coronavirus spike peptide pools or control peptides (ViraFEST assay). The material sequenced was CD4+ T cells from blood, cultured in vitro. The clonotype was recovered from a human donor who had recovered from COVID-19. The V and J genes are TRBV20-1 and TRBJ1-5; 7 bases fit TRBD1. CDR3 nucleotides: TGCAGTACCGGACAGGTAGGACAGCCCCAGCATTTT. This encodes CSTGQVGQPQHF.